This TCR beta chain emerged from a study of human T cells and chemical hapten exposure. Time point: patch test 1, 2 weeks after DPC sensitization. The treatment: therapeutic diphenylcyclopropenone sensitization with weekly scalp DPC. This clonotype was seen at least ten times. This CDR3 comprises 16 residues. Between the trimmed V and J ends, which lost 5 bases and 6 bases, there was a span of 18 bases. Per the germline V gene, CDR1 is SGHRS and CDR2 is YFSETQ. The study's library attached unique molecular identifiers to single cDNA molecules. TCRdb re-analysed the RACE reads in MiXCR, keeping a single row per CDR3 protein. The data contain some 380,000 distinct CDR3 sequences, 4.8% of them seen just once; the ten biggest clones take up roughly 2.4%.

This TCR was sampled from a woman in her forties or fifties with alopecia areata. Some clones in this sample may be carry-over from other donors' samples. The chain is built from TRBV5-1 and TRBJ1-6, with a tentative D call TRBD1 (5 bases). The sequencing used whole blood, collected in connection with sensitization to the hapten diphenylcyclopropenone (DPC). CDR3 loop: CASRNPGEGRNSPLHF. As DNA, the CDR3 is TGCGCCAGCAGAAACCCGGGGGAGGGGCGTAATTCACCCCTCCACTTT.